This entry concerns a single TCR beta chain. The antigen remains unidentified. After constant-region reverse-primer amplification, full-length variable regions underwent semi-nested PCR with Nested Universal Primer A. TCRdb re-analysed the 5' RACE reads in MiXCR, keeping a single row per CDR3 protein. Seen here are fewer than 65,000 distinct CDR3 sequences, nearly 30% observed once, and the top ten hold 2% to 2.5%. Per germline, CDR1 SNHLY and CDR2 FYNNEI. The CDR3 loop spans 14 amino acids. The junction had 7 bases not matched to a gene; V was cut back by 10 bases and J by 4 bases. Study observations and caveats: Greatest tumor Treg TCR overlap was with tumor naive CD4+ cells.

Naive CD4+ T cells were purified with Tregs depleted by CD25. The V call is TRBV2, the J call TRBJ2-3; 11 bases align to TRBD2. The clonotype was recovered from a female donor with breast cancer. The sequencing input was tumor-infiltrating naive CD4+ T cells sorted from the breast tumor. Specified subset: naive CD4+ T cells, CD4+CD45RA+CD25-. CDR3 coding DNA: TGTGCCACCCGCCTAGCGGGGGGAGCAGATACGCAGTATTTT. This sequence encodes CATRLAGGADTQYF. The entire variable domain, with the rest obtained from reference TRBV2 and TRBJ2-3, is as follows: EPEVTQTPSHQVTQMGQEVILRCVPISNHLYFYWYRQILGQKVEFLVSFYNNEISEKSEIFDDQFSVERPDGSNFTLKIRSTKLEDSAMYFCATRLAGGADTQYFGPGTRLTVL.